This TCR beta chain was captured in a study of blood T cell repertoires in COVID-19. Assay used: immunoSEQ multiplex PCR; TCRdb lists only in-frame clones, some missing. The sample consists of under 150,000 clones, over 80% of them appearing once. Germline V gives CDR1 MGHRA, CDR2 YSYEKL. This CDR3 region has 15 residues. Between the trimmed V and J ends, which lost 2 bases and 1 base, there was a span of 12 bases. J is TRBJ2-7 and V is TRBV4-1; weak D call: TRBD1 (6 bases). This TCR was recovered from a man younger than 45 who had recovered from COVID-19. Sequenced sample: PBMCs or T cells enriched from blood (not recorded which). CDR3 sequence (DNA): TGCGCCAGCAGCCAAACCACTAGGGGGTCCTACGAGCAGTACTTC. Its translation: CASSQTTRGSYEQYF.